The text below deals with one T cell receptor (beta chain). The length of the CDR3 is 13 residues. Trimming cost V 6 bases and J 1 base, with 9 bases left between them. Germline loops: CDR1 MNHEY, CDR2 SVGAGI. The data were taken from a study of blood T cell repertoires in COVID-19. As for the study in general: Acute and convalescent COVID-19 samples came from the United States, Italy and Spain. The analysed material was cDNA or gDNA that came from T cells, B-cell-depleted T cells, or PBMCs.

TCRdb's table, derived via immunoSEQ multiplex PCR, lists solely in-frame clones and lacks some. The profile covers approximately 300,000 clones, with 70% to 90% appearing a single time and approximately 6.5% taken by the ten largest. The TCR sequence derives from a man younger than 35 who had recovered from COVID-19. The sequenced material came from peripheral blood. The chain has TRBV6-5 and TRBJ1-1; D unresolved. CDR3 nucleotides: TGTGCCAGCAGCCTTAACTGGAACACTGAAGCTTTCTTT. Its translation is CASSLNWNTEAFF.